The T cell receptor beta chain described here comes from a study of T cells in Graves' hyperthyroidism and ophthalmopathy. For ophthalmopathy patients, the Clinical Activity Score was at least 3 and the NOSPECS grade at least 4; duration was under 3 months. The diagnoses drew upon clinical symptoms, serum thyroxine and TRAb, thyroid ultrasound and orbital computed tomography. Amplification of TCR beta CDR3 regions used RNA as the template. In the first-round RT-PCR of the TCR CDR3, the HTBI primer set was used. Each CDR3 protein gets one entry after TCRdb re-called the multiplex PCR reads with MiXCR. The sample shows approximately 430,000 distinct CDR3 sequences, under 15% of them seen only once. V shed 7 bases and J 5 bases; nucleotides not matched to a gene: 9. The CDR3 contains 13 residues. CDR1 and CDR2 (germline): SQVTM, ANQGSEA. This clonotype was counted at least ten times. What it binds is unknown.

Whole-study results and caveats: Most expanded thyroid clonotypes above 0.001 also appeared in blood. Ophthalmopathy stood apart from stable hyperthyroidism in a 13 V-J model.

The source material was blood. V and J are TRBV29-1 and TRBJ1-2; 8 positions agree with TRBD1. The TCR sequence derives from a man aged 18 to 29 with Graves' ophthalmopathy. The chain's CDR3 is CSGREQGDYGYTF. In DNA form, the CDR3 reads TGCAGCGGTCGCGAACAGGGGGATTATGGCTACACCTTC.